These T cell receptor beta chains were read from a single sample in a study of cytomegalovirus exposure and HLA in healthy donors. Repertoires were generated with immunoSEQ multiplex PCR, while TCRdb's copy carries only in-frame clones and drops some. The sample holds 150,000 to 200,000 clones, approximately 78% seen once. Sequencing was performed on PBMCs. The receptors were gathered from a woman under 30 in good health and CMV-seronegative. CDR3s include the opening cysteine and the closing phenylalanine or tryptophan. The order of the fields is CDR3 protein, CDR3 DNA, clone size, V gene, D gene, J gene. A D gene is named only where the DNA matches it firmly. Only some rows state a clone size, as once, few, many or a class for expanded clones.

CASSRNPIQGAPQETQYF TGTGCCAGCTCCCGAAACCCGATACAGGGGGCCCCACAAGAGACCCAGTACTTC . TRBV18 TRBD1 TRBJ2-5
CASSQDRGQGAYNEQFF TGCGCCAGCAGCCAAGATCGGGGACAGGGGGCCTACAATGAGCAGTTCTTC once TRBV4-3 TRBD1 TRBJ2-1
CASSLLEGQGSNEKLFF TGTGCCAGCAGTCTCTTAGAGGGACAGGGCTCTAATGAAAAACTGTTTTTT . TRBV27 TRBD1 TRBJ1-4
CASSSATNYGYTF TGTGCCAGCAGTTCCGCTACGAACTATGGCTACACCTTC . TRBV27 . TRBJ1-2
CASSRWHTEAFF TGTGCCAGCAGTCGATGGCACACTGAAGCTTTCTTT few TRBV6-5 . TRBJ1-1
CASSVGAGENTGELFF TGTGCCAGCAGCGTAGGAGCAGGGGAGAACACCGGGGAGCTGTTTTTT . TRBV9 . TRBJ2-2
CASSPGGNQPQHF TGTGCCAGCAGCCCGGGTGGCAATCAGCCCCAGCATTTT . TRBV7-9 . TRBJ1-5
CASSPGGTQYF TGTGCCAGCTCACCGGGGGGGACCCAGTACTTC few TRBV18 . TRBJ2-5
CATSRDRTGQFF TGTGCCACCAGCAGAGATCGGACAGGGCAGTTCTTC . TRBV15 TRBD1 TRBJ2-1
CASSHDGRGGAAFF TGTGCCAGCAGCCACGACGGGAGGGGCGGCGCAGCTTTCTTT . TRBV7-9 . TRBJ1-1